The present entry profiles one T cell receptor beta chain with its context. The antigen is undetermined. This CDR3 has 14 residues. Germline CDR1 and CDR2: ENHRY and SYGVKD. The germline V and J ends were trimmed by 4 bases and 1 base, with 10 bases remaining between them. These data come from a study of blood T cells in healthy people across ages. In the study overall: About one barcoded beta molecule per two T cells was captured by template switching.

Study results and caveats: More naive CD4+ cells and higher diversity were found in long-lived than in aged donors.

The authors isolated at least 7 million PBMCs per sample. The second PCR ran about 6 to 12 cycles with a sample-barcoded 5' primer and J-beta primers. Each CDR3 protein gets one entry after TCRdb re-called the 5' RACE reads with MiXCR. The sample includes approximately 2,000,000 distinct CDR3 sequences, around 40% seen only once; the top ten take 20% to 25%. This receptor was taken from a human donor in good health. The specimen was blood. This rearrangement joins TRBV10-3 to TRBJ1-1; D uncertain. The CDR3 DNA reads as TGTGCCATCAGTGGACAATGGGGGAACACTGAAGCTTTCTTT. Translating gives CAISGQWGNTEAFF.